These T cell receptor beta chains were read from a single sample in a study of CD8 T cells in ankylosing spondylitis. TCRdb passed the 5' RACE reads through MiXCR, listing each CDR3 protein once. The sample holds hundreds of thousands of distinct CDR3 sequences; roughly 8% are singletons and the top ten take approximately 4.8%. The sample was blood, either unsorted or a sorted T cell fraction (not recorded which). Every receptor here comes from a female donor with ankylosing spondylitis or in good health (not recorded which). Each CDR3 is given with its conserved first and last residue. D genes are given only for firm matches. The size entry is marked missing in some rows and otherwise reads once, few, many or a size class.

CDR3aa	CDR3nt	v_gene	j_gene	abundance	d_gene
CASGSRGGELFF	TGTGCCAGCGGGTCTCGGGGCGGGGAGCTGTTTTTT	TRBV6-5	TRBJ2-2	many	NA
CASSSGTVNEKLFF	TGCGCCAGCAGCAGTGGGACAGTTAATGAAAAACTGTTTTTT	TRBV5-1	TRBJ1-4	many	TRBD1
CASSSPARGRQPQHF	TGTGCCAGCAGTTCCCCCGCAAGGGGCAGGCAGCCCCAGCATTTT	TRBV28	TRBJ1-5	many	NA
CSARGFRTKEETQYF	TGCAGTGCTAGAGGTTTTCGGACTAAGGAAGAGACCCAGTACTTC	TRBV20-1	TRBJ2-5	many	NA
CASSSGQGKYNEQFF	TGTGCCAGCAGTTCGGGACAGGGGAAATACAATGAGCAGTTCTTC	TRBV6-5	TRBJ2-1	many	TRBD1
CASSNRQGPPLEQYF	TGTGCCAGCAGCAACAGACAGGGCCCTCCCCTCGAGCAGTACTTC	TRBV7-9	TRBJ2-7	few	TRBD1
CSALTSGNLLETQYF	TGCAGTGCGCTTACTAGCGGGAATCTATTAGAGACCCAGTACTTC	TRBV20-1	TRBJ2-5	NA	TRBD2
CSAPGAGGPSSETQYF	TGCAGTGCTCCCGGAGCGGGAGGGCCAAGTTCAGAGACCCAGTACTTC	TRBV20-1	TRBJ2-5	many	TRBD2
CASTLGQGQLPLHF	TGTGCCAGCACCCTGGGACAGGGGCAATTACCCCTCCACTTT	TRBV3-1	TRBJ1-6	NA	TRBD1
CASTETGSRAKNIQYF	TGTGCCAGCACCGAGACAGGTTCGCGGGCCAAAAACATTCAGTACTTC	TRBV21-1	TRBJ2-4	many	NA
CAWSEGTANQPQHF	TGTGCCTGGAGTGAGGGTACGGCCAATCAGCCCCAGCATTTT	TRBV30	TRBJ1-5	NA	NA
CASSPFKAGGGTGELFF	TGCGCCAGCAGCCCCTTTAAAGCGGGAGGTGGAACCGGGGAGCTGTTTTTT	TRBV4-3	TRBJ2-2	many	TRBD2
CASRDFGTGTYNEQFF	TGTGCCAGCAGGGACTTCGGGACAGGGACCTACAATGAGCAGTTCTTC	TRBV27	TRBJ2-1	many	TRBD1
CASSPNLGQGTGELFF	TGTGCCAGCAGCCCAAACTTGGGACAGGGCACCGGGGAGCTGTTTTTT	TRBV7-2	TRBJ2-2	few	TRBD1
CASSFGGTSTDTQYF	TGTGCCAGCAGCTTCGGGGGAACTAGCACAGATACGCAGTATTTT	TRBV7-6	TRBJ2-3	many	NA
CASSYSHHSNTEAFF	TGTGCCAGCAGTTACTCGCATCACAGCAACACTGAAGCTTTCTTT	TRBV6-5	TRBJ1-1	many	NA
CASSYSGTGDKQFF	TGTGCCAGCAGTTACTCCGGGACAGGGGATAAGCAGTTCTTC	TRBV6-5	TRBJ2-1	many	TRBD1
CATHHGGRLYEQYF	TGTGCCACCCACCATGGGGGGCGGCTCTACGAGCAGTACTTC	TRBV24-1	TRBJ2-7	NA	NA
CSVERTDTQYF	TGCAGCGTTGAACGAACAGATACGCAGTATTTT	TRBV29-1	TRBJ2-3	many	NA
CAWKGGPGGFTYNEQFF	TGTGCCTGGAAGGGAGGGCCAGGCGGATTTACGTACAATGAGCAGTTCTTC	TRBV30	TRBJ2-1	many	TRBD2
CASSHQTGQGHYEQYF	TGTGCCAGCAGCCACCAGACGGGACAGGGACACTACGAGCAGTACTTC	TRBV7-8	TRBJ2-7	many	TRBD1
CSAPTGAIRGTGELFF	TGCAGTGCCCCTACCGGCGCGATTCGGGGCACCGGGGAGCTGTTTTTT	TRBV20-1	TRBJ2-2	many	NA
CASSSTSGSLHEQYF	TGCGCCAGCAGCTCGACTAGCGGGAGTCTCCACGAGCAGTACTTC	TRBV5-1	TRBJ2-7	many	TRBD2
CACSQVAGTSNEQFF	TGTGCCTGCTCCCAAGTTGCGGGAACCTCAAATGAGCAGTTCTTC	TRBV3-1	TRBJ2-1	NA	NA
CASSDSGSSYEQYF	TGTGCCAGCAGTGATAGCGGGAGCAGTTACGAGCAGTACTTC	TRBV12-3/TRBV12-4	TRBJ2-7	many	TRBD2
CASSAGLADTDTQYF	TGTGCCAGCAGCGCGGGACTAGCGGACACAGATACGCAGTATTTT	TRBV5-5	TRBJ2-3	many	TRBD2
CASSHNLQGSSYNEQFF	TGCGCCAGCAGCCACAACTTACAGGGGAGCTCCTACAATGAGCAGTTCTTC	TRBV4-3	TRBJ2-1	many	TRBD1
CASSDARVGETQYF	TGTGCCAGCAGCGATGCCAGGGTCGGTGAGACCCAGTACTTC	TRBV6-2/TRBV6-3	TRBJ2-5	many	NA
CSVFPQGGNNEQFF	TGCAGCGTTTTCCCGCAGGGGGGGAACAATGAGCAGTTCTTC	TRBV29-1	TRBJ2-1	many	NA